These 10 T cell receptor beta chains were all obtained from the same sample, sequenced in a study of shared clonotypes between healthy human individuals. The protocol was immunoSEQ multiplex PCR, while the TCRdb copy is restricted to in-frame clones and leaves out a portion. The table has 980,000 or so clones, less than 85% seen once. Specimen: memory CD4+ T cells sorted from blood. Subset specified: CD45RA-negative fraction. The receptors here all came from a man aged 18 to 29 in good health.

This chain joins TRBV5-8 and TRBJ2-3; 7 positions agree with TRBD1. CDR3 length equals 16 residues. The germline CDR1 and CDR2 sequences are SGHTS and YDEGEE. V dropped 3 bases and J dropped 1; count of bases not matched to a gene: 8. The chain's CDR3 is CASSYTGAPGTDTQYF. CDR3 in DNA: TGTGCCAGCAGCTACACAGGGGCCCCGGGCACAGATACGCAGTATTTT.

The chain carries TRBV6-1 and TRBJ2-5; perhaps TRBD1 as D (5 bases). Germline V gives CDR1 MNHNS, CDR2 SASEGT. The CDR3 has 14 amino acids. V dropped 7 bases and J dropped 4 bases, with 16 bases sitting between them. CDR3 sequence: CASNSLGARETQYF. For the CDR3, the DNA is TGTGCCAGCAACTCACTTGGGGCAAGAGAGACCCAGTACTTC.

The genes are TRBV7-2 and TRBJ2-3; 7 bases align to TRBD2. The CDR3 has 14 amino acids. The junction had 2 bases not matched to a gene; V was cut back by 1 base and J by 4 bases. Germline CDR1 is SGHTA and CDR2 is FQGNSA. The CDR3: CASSLGGGSDTQYF. The CDR3 coding sequence is TGTGCCAGCAGCTTAGGCGGGGGTTCAGATACGCAGTATTTT.

This clone has just one count. The V and J genes are TRBV25-1 and TRBJ2-5, with a weak D call TRBD2 (6 bases). Germline values: CDR1 MGHDK, CDR2 SYGVNS. This CDR3 is 15 amino acids long. Deletions cut 4 bases from V and 3 bases from J, with 15 bases between. CDR3 coding DNA: TGTGCCAGCAGTGCTCCGGGACTTGGGAAAGAGACCCAGTACTTC. It yields the protein CASSAPGLGKETQYF.

V gene TRBV6-5 combines with J gene TRBJ2-7, with 7 bases fitting TRBD1. V lost 0 bases, J lost 3 bases, and 5 bases stayed unmatched. The CDR3 is made up of 15 amino acids. Germline V CDR1 and CDR2: MNHEY, SVGAGI. The CDR3 loop is CASSYSNQGDYEQYF. The CDR3 DNA sequence: TGTGCCAGCAGTTACTCGAACCAGGGGGACTACGAGCAGTACTTC.

The rearrangement uses TRBV15 and TRBJ1-4; D unclear. V was shortened by 2 bases and J by 1 base, with 5 bases between the two germline ends. Germline CDR1 reads LNHNV; CDR2 reads YYDKDF (reference sequence). The CDR3 is 14 residues long. The CDR3 region is CATSRTVTNEKLFF. The DNA for the CDR3 is TGTGCCACCAGCAGAACAGTAACTAATGAAAAACTGTTTTTT.

The chain links TRBV28 to TRBJ1-6, with D perhaps matching TRBD1 (5 bases). V lost 5 bases to trimming and J lost 0 bases, with 17 bases between them. The CDR3 covers 18 residues. From germline, CDR1 is MDHEN and CDR2 SYDVKM. The DNA for the CDR3 is TGTGCCAGCAGTAGGGGAGGCTTAACTAGCTCCTATAATTCACCCCTCCACTTT. Protein sequence: CASSRGGLTSSYNSPLHF.

Ten or more counts support this clone. V usage is TRBV10-3 and J usage is TRBJ2-1, with 10 bases matching TRBD1. The ends lost 8 bases at V and 8 bases at J; junction bases unmatched: 9. There are 14 residues in the CDR3. The germline CDR1 and CDR2 sequences are ENHRY and SYGVKD. CDR3 coding DNA: TGTGCCATCGCTAAGGGACAGGGGACGGATGAGCAGTTCTTC. This codes for CAIAKGQGTDEQFF.

The gene calls are TRBV14 and TRBJ1-3, with 9 bases aligning to TRBD1. Germline CDR1 reads SGHDN; CDR2 reads FVKESK. The CDR3 totals 17 residues. With 3 bases clipped from V and 0 bases from J, the junction kept 6 bases outside the gene matches. Written as DNA, the CDR3 is TGTGCCAGCAGCCAGGTGGGGACAGGGATCTCTGGAAACACCATATATTTT. Residues: CASSQVGTGISGNTIYF.

The chain uses TRBV5-1 and TRBJ2-3; 7 nucleotides agree with TRBD2. The CDR3 covers 16 residues. Germline V gives CDR1 SGHRS, CDR2 YFSETQ. The trim removed 0 bases at V and 1 base at J, leaving 5 bases unmatched. This CDR3 reads CASSLGERGGTDTQYF. The CDR3 DNA sequence: TGCGCCAGCAGCTTGGGCGAGCGGGGTGGCACAGATACGCAGTATTTT.